The clone carrying this TCR beta chain was found many times. The antigen remains unidentified. The data originate from a study of T cells in Graves' hyperthyroidism and ophthalmopathy. General study results and limits: A 13 V-J signature model discriminated ophthalmopathy versus stable hyperthyroidism.

Amplification targeted TCR beta CDR3 regions from RNA transcripts. HTBI primers were employed in a first-round RT-PCR of the TCR CDR3. Each CDR3 protein gets one entry after TCRdb re-called the multiplex PCR reads with MiXCR. The sample has a few hundred thousand distinct CDR3 sequences, about 22% seen once; the top ten hold less than 65%. The study included ophthalmopathy patients with Clinical Activity Score at least 3, NOSPECS grade at least 4 and duration under 3 months. The study left out patients who had uncontrolled infection, other autoimmune disease, pregnancy or lactation. PBMCs came from over 8.5 ml fresh peripheral blood. The sample consisted of blood. The origin of this receptor is an older woman with Graves' ophthalmopathy.

The CDR3 protein is CASSYSNMRGEKLFF. CDR3 DNA: TGTGCCAGCAGTTACTCGAACATGCGCGGGGAAAAACTGTTTTTT. The chain has TRBV6-5 and TRBJ1-4; D is unresolved. The CDR3 is 15 amino acids. Trimming removed 0 bases at V and 8 bases at J, with 13 bases between. Looked up from germline, CDR1 is MNHEY and CDR2 is SVGAGI.